The 2 T cell receptor beta chains reported below all come from one sample, sequenced in a study of patients and donors after allogeneic stem cell transplantation. One entry per CDR3 protein, called by TCRdb with MiXCR from the RT-PCR reads. The sample holds approximately 33,000 distinct CDR3 sequences, about 6.5% seen once. The sample consisted of blood, either unsorted or a sorted T cell fraction (not recorded which). Source of these receptors: a human donor who was either an allogeneic HSCT recipient or a stem cell or donor lymphocyte infusion donor (not recorded which). It is not recorded whose cells these are; they may come from a transplant donor.

This clonotype was recorded at least ten times. The chain uses TRBV24-1 and TRBJ2-3, with 7 positions matching TRBD1. CDR1 and CDR2 (germline): KGHDR, SFDVKD. This CDR3 contains 15 residues. J was trimmed by 2 bases and V by 0 bases; bases with no gene match: 1. The CDR3 protein is CATSDLGTVTDTQYF. CDR3 sequence (DNA): TGTGCCACCAGTGATTTGGGGACAGTCACAGATACGCAGTATTTT.

In its sample, this clonotype was seen a few times. This chain links TRBV4-1 with TRBJ2-1; D not resolved. The CDR3 is 16 residues long. The V end was cut by 6 bases, the J end by 0 bases, with 15 bases between. In germline, CDR1 is MGHRA, CDR2 YSYEKL. The CDR3 DNA is TGCGCCAGCAGGACTCTTCACTCTACCTCCTACAATGAGCAGTTCTTC. Its protein product is CASRTLHSTSYNEQFF.